Listed here are 27 T cell receptor beta chains from one sample, sequenced in a study of Ad26.COV2.S vaccination and SARS-CoV-2 variants. The treatment is: about 20 received Ad26.COV2.S at low or high dose, single or two shots; roughly five received placebo; per-sample allocation not given. Collection of the samples took place on day 63 after the first injection of vaccine or placebo. This table comes from immunoSEQ multiplex PCR, and its TCRdb copy is limited to in-frame clones, with some not included. The sample comprises approximately 400,000 clones, roughly 85% of which are singletons, and approximately 3.5% rests with the top ten. Material: peripheral blood, obtained in a trial of Ad26.COV2.S vaccine versus placebo. Receptor source: a person between 18 and 65 years old who received the Ad26.COV2.S COVID-19 vaccine or a placebo.

This clone was seen just once. V and J are TRBV4-3 and TRBJ2-7; 10 bases are shared with TRBD2. Per germline, CDR1 LGHNA and CDR2 YSLEER. This CDR3 is 15 amino acids long. Unmatched junction bases numbered 3, after V lost 1 base and J lost 3 bases. The CDR3 nucleotides read TGCGCCAGCAGCCAAGCACTAGCGGGAAACTACGAGCAGTACTTC. Translation gives CASSQALAGNYEQYF.

V is TRBV4-3 and J is TRBJ2-3; TRBD2 matches 8 bases. This CDR3 has 17 amino acids. CDR1 and CDR2 (germline): LGHNA, YSLEER. V gave up 0 bases and J gave up 1 base; unmatched junction bases: 6. CDR3 nucleotide sequence: TGCGCCAGCAGCCAAGAGGGGATAGCGGGGCGCACAGATACGCAGTATTTT. Its translation: CASSQEGIAGRTDTQYF.

As for this clone: Because the CDR3 is missing its conserved closing phenylalanine or tryptophan, this is likely a read error. No DNA is shown, since the ends of the CDR3 on it are uncertain; the CDR3 is the one TCRdb lists. V gene TRBV19 combines with J gene TRBJ2-7; the table gives TRBD1 as D, unverified against the DNA. 8 amino acids form the CDR3, both terminal residues included. CDR1 is LNHDA and CDR2 is SQIVND in the germline V gene (reference sequence). The CDR3 region is CASSIPGL.

Remarks on this clone: One end of the junction is discordant with germline, which a read error may explain. V is TRBV7-9 and J is TRBJ2-7; TRBD2 aligns across 11 bases. This CDR3 spans 13 amino acids. Germline V gene sequence: CDR1 SEHNR, CDR2 FQNEAQ (reference sequence). CDR3 in amino acids: CASSLAGGEEQYF. The CDR3 DNA reads TGTGCCAGCAGCCTAGCGGGAGGAGAAGAGCAGTACTTC.

V is TRBV5-1 and J is TRBJ1-1; 8 bases fit TRBD1. J lost 5 bases, V lost 0 bases, and 3 bases had no gene match. CDR1 is SGHRS, CDR2 YFSETQ, per germline. This CDR3 has 14 residues. The CDR3 DNA sequence: TGCGCCAGCAGCTTGGACAGGGGGAGAACTGAAGCTTTCTTT. Encoded protein: CASSLDRGRTEAFF.

This chain links TRBV7-8 with TRBJ2-3; D remains unclear. The CDR3 is 15 amino acids. CDR1 and CDR2 (germline): SGHVS, FQNEAQ. V dropped 7 bases and J dropped 0 bases, with 14 bases sitting between them. The chain's CDR3 is CASTPGGTSTDTQYF. The DNA for the CDR3 is TGTGCCAGCACCCCGGGCGGAACTAGCACAGATACGCAGTATTTT.

V is TRBV9 and J is TRBJ1-1, with TRBD1 matching over 7 bases. The junction had 0 bases not matched to a gene; V was cut back by 0 bases and J by 1 base. Germline CDR1 and CDR2: SGDLS and YYNGEE. The CDR3 is 14 amino acids. The CDR3 DNA follows: TGTGCCAGCAGCGTAGACAGGGGGAACACTGAAGCTTTCTTT. Protein product: CASSVDRGNTEAFF.

This sequence joins TRBV11-2 and TRBJ1-1; D is ambiguous. Germline assignment: CDR1 SGHAT and CDR2 FQNNGV. The CDR3 consists of 15 residues. V lost 2 bases and J 0 bases, leaving 10 bases between the germline ends. DNA for the CDR3: TGTGCCAGCAGCTTATGGCAAGACATGAACACTGAAGCTTTCTTT. Amino acids: CASSLWQDMNTEAFF.

The genes are TRBV5-1 and TRBJ1-5; 7 bases match TRBD1. V shed 3 bases, J shed 6 bases, and the junction held 3 bases outside the gene matches. This CDR3 is built from 13 residues. The germline gives CDR1 SGHRS, CDR2 YFSETQ. CDR3 sequence reads: CASSYRTGQPQHF. CDR3 coding DNA: TGCGCCAGCAGCTACCGGACAGGTCAGCCCCAGCATTTT.

This clone has more than one count but fewer than ten. The CDR3 region is CASSFVGGIGSPLHF. CDR3 bases: TGTGCCAGCAGCTTTGTAGGGGGCATAGGTTCACCCCTCCACTTT. V usage is TRBV7-6 and J usage is TRBJ1-6; 7 positions match TRBD1. There are 15 residues in the CDR3. Germline CDR1 reads SGHVS; CDR2 reads FNYEAQ. V shed 3 bases and J 9 bases; nucleotides not matched to a gene: 8.

This chain links TRBV15 with TRBJ2-5; 8 bases align to TRBD2. Germline CDR1 reads LNHNV; CDR2 reads YYDKDF (reference sequence). The CDR3 covers 15 residues. J gave up 5 bases and V 0 bases, and 5 bases lay outside the gene matches. In DNA form, the CDR3 reads TGTGCCACCAGCAGAGATTCGGGGGGGCGGGAGACCCAGTACTTC. Translating gives CATSRDSGGRETQYF.

A few counts support this clone. The chain links TRBV19 to TRBJ1-2; D remains unclear. The CDR3 is 12 amino acids. CDR1 and CDR2 from the germline V gene are LNHDA and SQIVND (reference sequence). V was shortened by 3 bases and J by 7 bases, with 9 bases between the two germline ends. The CDR3 bases are TGTGCCAGTAGTATTCTTGGGTCTGGCTACACCTTC. The encoded protein is CASSILGSGYTF.

The chain combines TRBV27 with TRBJ2-7; D perhaps matches TRBD2 (6 bases). Trimming shortened V by 4 bases and J by 2 bases, and 21 bases separated the two germline ends. Germline assignment: CDR1 MNHEY and CDR2 SMNVEV (reference sequence). This CDR3 has 17 residues. CDR3 protein: CASSSLRAWGDPYEQYF. CDR3 in DNA: TGTGCCAGCAGTTCCCTTAGGGCCTGGGGGGATCCCTACGAGCAGTACTTC.

The chain uses TRBV23-1 and TRBJ1-1, with D possibly matching TRBD1 (6 bases). TRBV23-1 belongs to the ORF category, with a function that is uncertain. The CDR3 extends over 14 amino acids. The V end lost 0 bases, the J end lost 1 base, and 6 bases lay between the germline ends. The CDR3: CASSQSTGNTEAFF. CDR3 coding DNA: TGCGCCAGCAGTCAATCGACAGGGAACACTGAAGCTTTCTTT.

The chain is built from TRBV2 and TRBJ2-5, with 9 bases identical to TRBD2. The V segment lost 9 bases and the J segment 4 bases; nucleotides outside the gene matches: 3. The CDR3 spans 12 residues. Germline V gene lookup returns CDR1 SNHLY and CDR2 FYNNEI. The CDR3 is CASRLAVETQYF. CDR3 sequence (DNA): TGTGCCAGTCGACTAGCGGTAGAGACCCAGTACTTC. The full variable domain, in which reference TRBV2 and TRBJ2-5 provide the parts outside the CDR3, is EPEVTQTPSHQVTQMGQEVILRCVPISNHLYFYWYRQILGQKVEFLVSFYNNEISEKSEIFDDQFSVERPDGSNFTLKIRSTKLEDSAMYFCASRLAVETQYFGPGTRLLVL.

The J gene is TRBJ2-1, the V gene TRBV7-2, with TRBD2 identical over 9 bases. The length of the CDR3 is 15 residues. Trimming at V came to 5 bases and at J to 15 bases, leaving 17 bases not matched to a gene. The germline CDR1 and CDR2 sequences are SGHTA and FQGNSA. The CDR3 DNA sequence: TGTGCCAGCAGCACCAGCGGGAGGACCCCAACATCGCCGTTCTTC. This codes for CASSTSGRTPTSPFF. Using reference TRBV7-2 and TRBJ2-1 for the parts outside the CDR3, the full variable domain is GAGVSQSPSNKVTEKGKDVELRCDPISGHTALYWYRQSLGQGLEFLIYFQGNSAPDKSGLPSDRFSAERTGGSVSTLTIQRTQQEDSAVYLCASSTSGRTPTSPFFGPGTRLTVL.

This chain connects TRBV6-2 or TRBV6-3 to TRBJ1-1, with 10 bases aligning to TRBD1. The CDR3 has 18 amino acids. Germline V gene sequence: CDR1 MNHEY, CDR2 SVGEGT. The ends lost 6 bases at V and 6 bases at J; junction bases unmatched: 19. CDR3 in DNA: TGTGCCAGCAGCTCTGTAAGGACAGGGGGATTGACAATGGCTGAAGCTTTCTTT. It specifies CASSSVRTGGLTMAEAFF.

The rearrangement joins TRBV6-5 to TRBJ1-5; TRBD1 might be the D (5 bases). The CDR3 is 14 residues long. V dropped 6 bases and J dropped 4 bases, with 13 bases sitting between them. The V gene's germline CDR1 is MNHEY and CDR2 SVGAGI. CDR3 sequence: CASRPPGVNQPQHF. CDR3 bases: TGTGCCAGCAGGCCCCCGGGGGTGAATCAGCCCCAGCATTTT.

The gene calls are TRBV3-1 (or the pseudogene TRBV3-2) and TRBJ1-5; possible D gene TRBD1, 5 bases. Germline values: CDR1 LGHDT, CDR2 YNNKEL (reference sequence). V was clipped by 6 bases and J by 7 bases, with 19 bases between them. The CDR3 contains 15 residues. This CDR3 reads CASRPAGGYGQPQHF. CDR3 nucleotides: TGTGCCAGCAGACCTGCTGGGGGGTACGGGCAGCCCCAGCATTTT.

The chain uses TRBV27 and TRBJ1-1; D is uncertain. V dropped 2 bases and J dropped 10 bases, with 14 bases sitting between them. Germline CDR1 and CDR2: MNHEY and SMNVEV (reference sequence). The CDR3 has 13 amino acids. CDR3: CASSLSRFGGAFF. The DNA for the CDR3 is TGTGCCAGCAGTTTAAGCAGGTTCGGCGGAGCTTTCTTT.

V and J are TRBV7-6 and TRBJ2-1; D might be TRBD2 (6 bases). Between the trimmed V and J ends, which lost 0 bases and 3 bases, there was a span of 12 bases. The CDR3 has 16 residues. CDR1 is SGHVS, CDR2 FNYEAQ, per germline. CDR3 sequence (DNA): TGTGCCAGCAGCTTAGCTATCGGGAGTCTCTACAATGAGCAGTTCTTC. Translation: CASSLAIGSLYNEQFF.

This clone was found once. This rearrangement joins TRBV13 to TRBJ2-7; D might be TRBD1 (5 bases). Germline V gives CDR1 PRHDT, CDR2 FYEKMQ (reference sequence). V was pared by 1 base and J by 5 bases, with 15 bases between. This CDR3 has 15 amino acids. The CDR3 loop is CASSLEGPGLHEQYF. CDR3 nucleotides: TGTGCCAGCAGCTTAGAAGGGCCAGGGCTCCACGAGCAGTACTTC.

The genes are TRBV6-2 or TRBV6-3 and TRBJ1-2; tentative D call: TRBD1 (6 bases). The CDR3 runs to 15 residues. From germline, CDR1 is MNHEY and CDR2 SVGEGT. V was shortened by 4 bases and J by 7 bases, with 19 bases between the two germline ends. CDR3 protein: CASSSLLGGRGGYTF. The CDR3 DNA reads TGTGCCAGCAGTTCGCTCCTGGGGGGCCGTGGTGGCTACACCTTC.

This clone was recorded once. The chain links TRBV12-5 to TRBJ1-5; D may be TRBD1 (5 bases). Trimming stripped 0 bases from V and 3 bases from J, with 15 bases between. This CDR3 is 17 amino acids long. Germline CDR1 LGHNT, CDR2 FRNRAP. CDR3 nucleotide sequence: TGTGCTAGTGGTTTGGTAACCGGCCAGGGTGCCAATCAGCCCCAGCATTTT. Translating gives CASGLVTGQGANQPQHF.

This chain uses TRBV10-3 with TRBJ2-1; TRBD2 is a possible D gene (7 bases). Germline V gene sequence: CDR1 ENHRY, CDR2 SYGVKD. The CDR3 has 14 amino acids. V lost 8 bases and J lost 2, with 13 bases in between. CDR3 nucleotides: TGTGCCATCTCCCCGGGGGGCACCTACAATGAGCAGTTCTTC. It encodes CAISPGGTYNEQFF.

V gene TRBV7-2 combines with J gene TRBJ1-3; TRBD1 is a possible D gene (6 bases). The CDR3 consists of 16 residues. Trimming took off 6 bases at V and 4 bases at J, with 19 bases between the two ends. CDR1 SGHTA and CDR2 FQGNSA come from the germline V gene. This chain's CDR3 is CASSVRQAGGGNTIYF. Here the CDR3 DNA reads TGTGCCAGCAGTGTGAGACAGGCGGGAGGGGGAAACACCATATATTTT.

The gene calls are TRBV10-3 and TRBJ2-6, with 8 bases identical to TRBD1. With V trimmed by 8 bases and J by 0 bases, 12 bases remained unmatched. CDR1 is ENHRY, CDR2 SYGVKD, per germline. The CDR3 length is 18 residues. This chain's CDR3 is CAIGDPGQDISGANVLTF. The CDR3 DNA reads TGTGCCATCGGGGACCCGGGACAGGATATCTCTGGGGCCAACGTCCTGACTTTC.